A selection of T cell receptor beta chains follows, all from one sample in a study of T cells in Graves' hyperthyroidism and ophthalmopathy. TCRdb passed the multiplex PCR reads through MiXCR, listing each CDR3 protein once. This sample has hundreds of thousands of distinct CDR3 sequences, with about 20% found just once. Sequencing used blood. All receptors derive from a man in his forties with Graves' ophthalmopathy. CDR3s include the opening cysteine and the closing phenylalanine or tryptophan. A D gene is named only where the DNA matches it firmly. Not all rows give a size; the values are once, few, many and, for expanded clones, a class.

d_gene	abundance	v_gene	j_gene	CDR3nt	CDR3aa
-	many	TRBV20-1	TRBJ2-7	TGCAGTGCTATTAGGCCCGCGGACTCCGAGTACGAGCAGTACTTC	CSAIRPADSEYEQYF
-	-	TRBV20-1	TRBJ2-5	TGCAGTGCTAGGTCTCTGCGCGGCGAAGGGACCCAGTACTTC	CSARSLRGEGTQYF
-	many	TRBV20-1	TRBJ1-2	TGCAGTGCTCCCGAGCGAGGGGAAGGCTACACCTTC	CSAPERGEGYTF
-	-	TRBV5-1	TRBJ1-1	TGCGCCAGCAATAGGGGACTACGGACAGCGGCAAACACTGAAGCTTTCTTT	CASNRGLRTAANTEAFF
-	many	TRBV28	TRBJ1-2	TGTGCCAGCACCCTGGGGGTAGGATATGGCTACACCTTC	CASTLGVGYGYTF
TRBD1	-	TRBV10-3	TRBJ1-1	TGTGCCATCAGGACAGGGGTTACCACTAAAGCTTTCTTT	CAIRTGVTTKAFF
TRBD1	many	TRBV6-1	TRBJ1-2	TGTGCCAGTCAGAGGACAGGGGGGAAGTATGGCTACACCTTC	CASQRTGGKYGYTF
TRBD2	many	TRBV7-2	TRBJ2-3	TGTGCCAGCAGCTTAGCCCTTCGGGGGAGGGATGCCACAGATACGCAGTATTTT	CASSLALRGRDATDTQYF
TRBD1	-	TRBV5-4	TRBJ2-2	TGTGCCAGCAGTTCGGCTGGACAGGCCAACACCGGGGAGCTGTTTTTT	CASSSAGQANTGELFF
-	-	TRBV5-1	TRBJ2-1	TGCGCCAGCAGCTTGATAGCCACCTCGGGCAATGAGCAGTTCTTC	CASSLIATSGNEQFF
-	few	TRBV4-1	TRBJ2-7	TGCGCCAGCAGCCAAACCATCATCTACGAGCAGTACTTC	CASSQTIIYEQYF
-	few	TRBV7-9	TRBJ2-7	TGTGCCAGCAGCACCGGGCTGAGCGAGCAGTACTTC	CASSTGLSEQYF
TRBD1	few	TRBV6-1	TRBJ1-2	TGTGCCAGCAAGGGGGACAGGGCATCCGCTAACTATGGCTACACCTTC	CASKGDRASANYGYTF
TRBD2	-	TRBV5-8	TRBJ2-4	TGTGCCAGCAGCCATGGGACTAGCGGACAAAACATTCAGTACTTC	CASSHGTSGQNIQYF
TRBD1	many	TRBV2	TRBJ2-3	TGTGCCAGCCAGGGGGCGGAGGGCACAGATACGCAGTATTTT	CASQGAEGTDTQYF
TRBD2	-	TRBV4-2	TRBJ2-7	TGTGCCAGCAGCCCCCTTTTGGGCGGCGGGGGGGTTCACAATTCCGCCTACGAGCAGTACTTC	CASSPLLGGGGVHNSAYEQYF
-	many	TRBV11-2	TRBJ2-1	TGTGCCAGCAGCTTTACAGGGCCATCCAACAATGAGCAGTTCTTC	CASSFTGPSNNEQFF
TRBD1	few	TRBV27	TRBJ1-5	TGTGCCGGCAGTTTGACAGGGGGACTCAGTCAGCCCCAGCATTTT	CAGSLTGGLSQPQHF
-	once	TRBV11-2	TRBJ1-3	TGTGCCAGCAGCTCCTCGAATGGAAACACCACATATTTT	CASSSSNGNTTYF
-	few	TRBV9	TRBJ2-2	TGTGCCAGCAGCGTAACGGCAGGGGTGAACACCGGGGAGCTGTTTTTT	CASSVTAGVNTGELFF
TRBD2	-	TRBV4-3	TRBJ2-1	TGCGCCAGCAGCCAAGATCAGAGGCTAGCGGGAATGGAGCAGTTCTTC	CASSQDQRLAGMEQFF
-	many	TRBV12-3/TRBV12-4	TRBJ1-1	TGTGCCAGCATTCCTCGGGTCTCGAACACTGAAGCTTTCTTT	CASIPRVSNTEAFF
TRBD1	-	TRBV6-2/TRBV6-3	TRBJ1-5	TGTGCCAGCACGTCACGACAGGGGGCCGATCAGCCCCAGCATTTT	CASTSRQGADQPQHF
-	-	TRBV6-1	TRBJ2-7	TGTGCCAGCATTAAAAAGGGACTCCCCTACGAGCAGTACTTC	CASIKKGLPYEQYF
-	-	TRBV7-9	TRBJ2-1	TGTGCCAGCAGCTTAACCGGGCAGGGTCTCTACAATGAGCAGTTCTTC	CASSLTGQGLYNEQFF
-	-	TRBV6-1	TRBJ1-2	TGTGCCAGCAGTGAAGGTGCCAACGGCCCCTATGGCTACACCTTC	CASSEGANGPYGYTF
-	-	TRBV10-3	TRBJ1-4	TGTGCCATCAGTGAAAACCTTGCAACTAATGAAAAACTGTTTTTT	CAISENLATNEKLFF
-	few	TRBV4-2	TRBJ2-3	TGTGCCAGCAGCCAAAGCGGAGATACGCAGTATTTT	CASSQSGDTQYF
TRBD2	few	TRBV7-9	TRBJ2-5	TGTGCCAGCAGCTCCTCTAGCGGGAAGAGAACGGAGACCCAGTACTTC	CASSSSSGKRTETQYF
TRBD2	many	TRBV6-2/TRBV6-3	TRBJ2-1	TGTGCCAGCAGTTCGCTAACCGGGACTAGCTTTTACAATGAGCAGTTCTTC	CASSSLTGTSFYNEQFF
-	many	TRBV28	TRBJ2-7	TGTGCCAGCAGTTTGGACATTTTCGGCTACGAGCAGTACTTC	CASSLDIFGYEQYF
-	-	TRBV6-1	TRBJ1-3	TGTGCCAGCAGGAGAGCCCTTAACTCTGGAAACACCATATATTTT	CASRRALNSGNTIYF